One and the same sample provided the 31 T cell receptor beta chains below, sequenced in a study of blood T cell repertoires in COVID-19. The protocol was immunoSEQ multiplex PCR, while the TCRdb copy is restricted to in-frame clones and leaves out a portion. The sample shows about 320,000 clones, around nine tenths of them seen only once. What was sequenced was PBMCs or T cells enriched from blood (not recorded which). Receptors originate from a man aged 30 to 45 who had recovered from COVID-19.

V is TRBV15 and J is TRBJ2-2; 7 bases match TRBD1. Per the germline V gene, CDR1 is LNHNV and CDR2 is YYDKDF (reference sequence). The CDR3 consists of 15 residues. V lost 4 bases and J lost 5; bases outside the gene matches: 7. CDR3 nucleotide sequence: TGTGCCACCAGCAACTACAGGGGTGAAACCGGGGAGCTGTTTTTT. This gives the protein CATSNYRGETGELFF.

J is TRBJ2-5 and V is TRBV11-2; D is possibly TRBD1 (5 bases). Germline CDR1 is SGHAT and CDR2 is FQNNGV. The CDR3 runs 15 residues. The ends were cut back, 1 base at V and 0 bases at J, with 9 bases in the middle. CDR3 DNA: TGTGCCAGCAGCTTAGCTTTGACAGACCAAGAGACCCAGTACTTC. It codes for CASSLALTDQETQYF.

V is TRBV3-1 (or the pseudogene TRBV3-2) and J is TRBJ1-6; D might be TRBD1 (5 bases). Germline CDR1 and CDR2: LGHDT and YNNKEL (reference sequence). V was trimmed by 4 bases and J by 7 bases, leaving 14 bases between them. The CDR3 is made up of 15 amino acids. The CDR3 DNA sequence: TGTGCCAGCAGCCCTACGGAGGGGTCCAATTCACCCCTCCACTTT. As protein: CASSPTEGSNSPLHF.

A few counts support this clone. This chain joins TRBV11-2 and TRBJ1-4; D gene unclear. This CDR3 comprises 15 residues. Germline V gives CDR1 SGHAT, CDR2 FQNNGV. With 2 bases removed from V and 3 bases from J, the gap between germline ends came to 10 bases. In DNA form, the CDR3 reads TGTGCCAGCAGCTTATCCGCGAATCCTAATGAAAAACTGTTTTTT. It codes for CASSLSANPNEKLFF.

The V call is TRBV7-2, the J call TRBJ2-3; 9 bases align to TRBD2. Germline V gives CDR1 SGHTA, CDR2 FQGNSA. This CDR3 region has 16 residues. J gave up 0 bases and V 3 bases, and 4 bases lay outside the gene matches. The DNA for the CDR3 is TGTGCCAGCAGCTTCGGGCGGGGGGGTAGCACAGATACGCAGTATTTT. Encoded protein: CASSFGRGGSTDTQYF.

V usage is TRBV7-9 and J usage is TRBJ2-3; TRBD2 matches at 13 bases. The CDR3 loop spans 19 amino acids. V gave up 4 bases and J gave up 0 bases; unmatched junction bases: 10. CDR1 and CDR2 (germline): SEHNR, FQNEAQ (reference sequence). DNA for the CDR3: TGTGCCAGCAGCTATACAGGGGGACTAGCGGGGACTAGCACAGATACGCAGTATTTT. Amino acids: CASSYTGGLAGTSTDTQYF.

The CDR3: CASTRDYRNYGYTF. The CDR3, as DNA: TGTGCCAGTACAAGGGACTACAGGAACTATGGCTACACCTTC. The chain joins TRBV19 to TRBJ1-2, with a possible D match to TRBD1 (5 bases). The V gene's germline CDR1 is LNHDA and CDR2 SQIVND (reference sequence). The CDR3 has 14 residues. The germline V and J ends were trimmed by 7 bases and 2 bases, with 14 bases remaining between them.

The chain couples TRBV9 to TRBJ2-7; the match to TRBD1 covers 7 bases. The CDR3 covers 14 residues. V gave up 7 bases and J gave up 0 bases; unmatched junction bases: 7. Germline assignment: CDR1 SGDLS and CDR2 YYNGEE. The CDR3: CASGPGQPSYEQYF. The DNA of the CDR3 is TGTGCCAGCGGACCGGGACAGCCCTCCTACGAGCAGTACTTC.

The CDR3 here is CASSDASGGIGEQFF. The DNA of the CDR3 is TGTGCCAGCAGTGACGCTAGCGGGGGGATAGGAGAGCAGTTCTTC. The genes are TRBV6-4 and TRBJ2-1; 11 bases are shared with TRBD2. The length of the CDR3 is 15 residues. V lost 2 bases and J lost 10; bases outside the gene matches: 7. CDR1 is MRHNA and CDR2 is SNTAGT in the germline V gene.

The chain links TRBV2 to TRBJ1-1; 8 positions agree with TRBD1. CDR1 is SNHLY, CDR2 FYNNEI, per germline. The CDR3 totals 13 residues. V was pared by 7 bases and J by 7 bases, with 8 bases of the junction left unmatched. The CDR3 spells CASIGTGGSEAFF. The CDR3 bases are TGTGCCAGCATTGGGACAGGAGGAAGTGAAGCTTTCTTT.

This chain links TRBV24-1 with TRBJ1-2, with D unresolved. V lost 5 bases, J lost 8 bases, and 11 bases lay in between. The V gene's germline CDR1 is KGHDR and CDR2 SFDVKD. The CDR3 contains 12 residues. CDR3 amino acids: CATSVSGEGYTF. The DNA of the CDR3 is TGTGCCACCAGTGTATCGGGTGAGGGCTACACCTTC.

This chain links TRBV29-1 with TRBJ1-3; D remains ambiguous. The germline gives CDR1 SQVTM, CDR2 ANQGSEA. The CDR3 is made up of 16 amino acids. The V gene lost 4 bases and the J gene lost 0 bases, with 16 bases spanning the gap. The DNA for the CDR3 is TGCAGCGTTGTCACCTCGACACTGAGCTCTGGAAACACCATATATTTT. It is translated as CSVVTSTLSSGNTIYF. Filled out from reference TRBV29-1 and TRBJ1-3, the complete variable domain reads SAVISQKPSRDICQRGTSLTIQCQVDSQVTMMFWYRQQPGQSLTLIATANQGSEATYESGFVIDKFPISRPNLTFSTLTVSNMSPEDSSIYLCSVVTSTLSSGNTIYFGEGSWLTVV.

This rearrangement joins TRBV19 to TRBJ1-2; D is unresolved. There are 15 residues in the CDR3. The germline gives CDR1 LNHDA, CDR2 SQIVND (reference sequence). Between the trimmed V and J ends, which lost 5 bases and 3 bases, there was a span of 16 bases. The CDR3 is CASSLTSPGYYGYTF. The CDR3 region has the DNA TGTGCCAGTAGTCTAACAAGTCCAGGCTACTATGGCTACACCTTC.

The chain carries TRBV5-1 and TRBJ2-2; 7 positions match TRBD1. Germline CDR1 is SGHRS and CDR2 is YFSETQ. J was trimmed by 10 bases and V by 6 bases; bases with no gene match: 12. This CDR3 spans 14 amino acids. The CDR3 nucleotides are TGCGCCAGCACCCCGTGGACAGGTCGAGAGGAGCTGTTTTTT. It is translated as CASTPWTGREELFF.

The V gene is TRBV28, the J gene TRBJ2-1, with 10 positions matching TRBD2. Per the germline V gene, CDR1 is MDHEN and CDR2 is SYDVKM. The CDR3 is 15 residues long. The V segment lost 2 bases and the J segment 8 bases; nucleotides outside the gene matches: 6. CDR3 coding DNA: TGTGCCAGCAGTTTAAGGAGCGGGGGGGCATATGAGCAGTTCTTC. Residues: CASSLRSGGAYEQFF.

This clone was seen a single time. V gene TRBV11-2 combines with J gene TRBJ2-7, with D perhaps matching TRBD2 (6 bases). The CDR3 runs 13 residues. Germline assignment: CDR1 SGHAT and CDR2 FQNNGV. The V gene lost 0 bases and the J gene lost 6 bases, with 9 bases spanning the gap. This CDR3 reads CASSLELALEQYF. The CDR3 DNA is TGTGCCAGCAGCTTAGAACTAGCCCTCGAGCAGTACTTC.

This chain joins TRBV11-2 and TRBJ1-3; D remains unclear. Trimming left V 2 bases short and J 3 bases short, with 2 bases between. The CDR3 has 12 amino acids. Germline V CDR1 and CDR2: SGHAT, FQNNGV. DNA for the CDR3: TGTGCCAGCAGCTTACATGGAAACACCATATATTTT. Protein sequence: CASSLHGNTIYF. The whole variable domain, filled in from reference TRBV11-2 and TRBJ1-3, reads EAGVAQSPRYKIIEKRQSVAFWCNPISGHATLYWYQQILGQGPKLLIQFQNNGVVDDSQLPKDRFSAERLKGVDSTLKIQPAKLEDSAVYLCASSLHGNTIYFGEGSWLTVV.

Written as DNA, the CDR3 is TGTGCCAGCAGCTTCCTGCAGGGAAACTATGGCTACACCTTC. Encoded protein: CASSFLQGNYGYTF. This chain links TRBV5-5 with TRBJ1-2, with D perhaps matching TRBD1 (5 bases). Germline V gene data show CDR1 as SGHKS and CDR2 as YYEKEE (reference sequence). This CDR3 region has 14 residues. With 2 bases removed from V and 2 bases from J, the gap between germline ends came to 10 bases.

CDR3 sequence reads: CASNTQADTEAFF. In DNA form, the CDR3 reads TGTGCCAGCAACACCCAAGCGGACACTGAAGCTTTCTTT. The chain is built from TRBV6-6 and TRBJ1-1; D uncertain. Germline values: CDR1 MNHNY, CDR2 SVGAGI (reference sequence). V was pared by 7 bases and J by 3 bases, with 12 bases between. The CDR3 contains 13 residues.

The rearrangement uses TRBV5-1 and TRBJ1-6; 7 bases fit TRBD1. The CDR3 is made up of 15 amino acids. V shed 4 bases and J 5 bases; nucleotides not matched to a gene: 6. In germline, CDR1 is SGHRS, CDR2 YFSETQ. For the CDR3, the DNA is TGCGCCAGCAGCCTCTCCGGGACAGATAATTCACCCCTCCACTTT. Its translation is CASSLSGTDNSPLHF.

J is TRBJ2-7 and V is TRBV6-5; TRBD1 aligns across 7 bases. J gave up 0 bases and V 4 bases, and 6 bases lay outside the gene matches. Germline CDR1 is MNHEY and CDR2 is SVGAGI. The CDR3 is made up of 15 amino acids. CDR3 loop: CASSSTRQGSYEQYF. CDR3 DNA sequence: TGTGCCAGCAGTTCCACCCGACAGGGCTCCTACGAGCAGTACTTC.

This clone is a singleton in its sample. The CDR3 nucleotides are TGTGCCAGCTCACCACCGACACAGGGGAAGGTGTTCTTC. Translated: CASSPPTQGKVFF. The chain links TRBV18 to TRBJ2-1; 7 bases are shared with TRBD1. V was clipped by 0 bases and J by 15 bases; unmatched bases: 8. The CDR3 is made up of 13 amino acids. Germline V gene data show CDR1 as KGHSH and CDR2 as LQKENI.

The chain has TRBV11-3 and TRBJ1-2; D unresolved. The V end was cut by 8 bases, the J end by 7 bases, with 8 bases between. The germline CDR1 and CDR2 sequences are SGHNT and YENEEA. CDR3 length equals 10 residues. The CDR3 region is CASSPVGYTF. The CDR3 DNA reads TGTGCCAGCTCCCCGGTTGGCTACACCTTC.

The rearrangement uses TRBV19 and TRBJ2-1; possible D gene TRBD2, 5 bases. Germline CDR1 reads LNHDA; CDR2 reads SQIVND (reference sequence). The CDR3 covers 11 residues. CDR3 sequence reads: CRTRANNEQFF. The CDR3 nucleotides read TGTAGGACTCGAGCTAACAATGAGCAGTTCTTC.

The count of this clone is one. The chain couples TRBV3-1 (or the pseudogene TRBV3-2) to TRBJ2-1, with TRBD2 matching 15 bases. Germline trimming cut 6 bases from V and 3 bases from J; bases unmatched to any gene: 9. The germline CDR1 and CDR2 sequences are LGHDT and YNNKEL (reference sequence). CDR3 size: 18 residues. The CDR3 sequence: CASSRRTSGGAGYNEQFF. CDR3 DNA sequence: TGTGCCAGCAGTCGGAGGACTAGCGGGGGGGCCGGCTACAATGAGCAGTTCTTC.

The chain links TRBV9 to TRBJ1-1; maybe TRBD1 (6 bases). CDR3 length equals 15 residues. The germline CDR1 and CDR2 sequences are SGDLS and YYNGEE. Trimming removed 0 bases from V and 5 bases from J, with 14 bases in between. The CDR3 region is CASSVGAGGGTEAFF. The CDR3 bases are TGTGCCAGCAGCGTAGGAGCGGGGGGCGGAACTGAAGCTTTCTTT.

A remark on this clone: This CDR3 is also generated by other DNA sequences in the sample. The J gene is TRBJ2-2, the V gene TRBV3-1 (or the pseudogene TRBV3-2), with D possibly TRBD1 on 6 matching bases. Germline loops: CDR1 LGHDT, CDR2 YNNKEL (reference sequence). The ends were cut back, 3 bases at V and 2 bases at J, with 13 bases in the middle. The CDR3 covers 16 residues. CDR3 sequence (DNA): TGTGCCAGCAGCCAGGAACAGGGTACCAACACCGGGGAGCTGTTTTTT. It is translated as CASSQEQGTNTGELFF.

This chain links TRBV12-3 or TRBV12-4 with TRBJ2-2; TRBD2 is a possible D gene (6 bases). The V gene lost 8 bases and the J gene lost 3 bases, with 7 bases spanning the gap. The CDR3 consists of 12 residues. The CDR3 region is CASGGYTGELFF. The CDR3 DNA is TGTGCCAGCGGGGGGTACACCGGGGAGCTGTTTTTT.

The gene calls are TRBV19 and TRBJ2-2; no definite D call. The CDR3 sequence is 12 residues long. V lost 2 bases and J 5 bases, leaving 3 bases between the germline ends. The germline V gene encodes CDR1 LNHDA and CDR2 SQIVND (reference sequence). The CDR3 spells CASSISTGELFF. The DNA for the CDR3 is TGTGCCAGTAGTATATCGACCGGGGAGCTGTTTTTT.

This clone was observed a few times. The chain's CDR3 is CASSSYGTGLYEQYF. The CDR3 DNA follows: TGTGCCAGCAGCTCCTACGGGACAGGGTTGTACGAGCAGTACTTC. The rearrangement joins TRBV7-9 to TRBJ2-7; 9 nucleotides agree with TRBD1. Germline CDR1 and CDR2: SEHNR and FQNEAQ (reference sequence). The CDR3 has 15 amino acids. V shed 4 bases and J 4 bases; nucleotides not matched to a gene: 8.

V and J are TRBV5-1 and TRBJ2-5, with D maybe TRBD1 (6 bases). The CDR3 totals 15 residues. V was trimmed by 4 bases and J by 5 bases, leaving 18 bases between them. From germline, CDR1 is SGHRS and CDR2 YFSETQ. The CDR3 DNA follows: TGCGCCAGCAGCCCCTCGTGGGGGCTACGGGAGACCCAGTACTTC. Translating gives CASSPSWGLRETQYF.